The present T cell receptor (beta chain) was sequenced within a study of blood T cell repertoires in COVID-19. Study summary: Collection of acute and convalescent COVID-19 samples took place in the United States, Italy and Spain. From T cells, B-cell-depleted T cells, or PBMCs came the material, which was cDNA or gDNA.

Source study methods: Amplification with reference gene primers provided the estimates of nucleated cell counts. Profiling relied on immunoSEQ multiplex PCR, and the TCRdb table lists in-frame clones only, not all of them. The V and J calls and clone size were taken over from that table, and D and trimming were inferred from the DNA. The profile covers approximately 150,000 clones, with roughly 84% appearing a single time and roughly a sixth taken by the ten largest. Germline assignment: CDR1 LNHDA and CDR2 SQIVND (reference sequence). The V gene end was trimmed by 4 bases and the J gene end by 2 bases; junction bases not matched to a gene: 4. The CDR3 totals 14 residues.

Material: peripheral blood. V gene TRBV19 combines with J gene TRBJ1-2; 7 bases line up with TRBD1. The TCR comes from a woman aged 80 or over with acute or convalescent COVID-19. CDR3 DNA sequence: TGTGCCAGTAGTACAGGACAGGAGAACTATGGCTACACCTTC. Its protein is CASSTGQENYGYTF.